What follows are 2 T cell receptor beta chains derived from one specimen sequenced in a study of CD4 and CD8 cells across lung adenocarcinoma regions listed by TCRdb under 2018. The library was generated by PCR. Sequencing was carried out with a HiSeq X Ten. TCRdb took the public reads, trimmed them with fastp at Q25, ran MiXCR for clone calling and kept in-frame beta chains. Rows matching on CDR3 protein sequence are summarized as one entry with the most common DNA and genes. A total of about 17,000 distinct CDR3 sequences appear in this sample, more than 45% of them only once. Clones ranked in the top ten supply approximately 18% of the sample. Sequences were obtained from CD4+ T cells from the margin of a lung tumor. The intended sense of this specimen's cell subset or site label: tumor margin region. All receptors derive from a male donor with lung adenocarcinoma. The CD4 and CD8 labels of this study may be unreliable.

This clonotype was counted at least ten times. J is TRBJ1-1 and V is TRBV4-1; no reliable D call. This CDR3 has 15 amino acids. Germline lookup yields CDR1 MGHRA and CDR2 YSYEKL. V was pared by 0 bases and J by 5 bases, with 13 bases between. The CDR3 spells CASSQDPGDYTEAFF. For the CDR3, the DNA is TGCGCCAGCAGCCAAGATCCCGGAGACTATACTGAAGCTTTCTTT.

This clonotype was seen just once. The chain has TRBV6-1 and TRBJ2-2; 8 bases map to TRBD2. Losses at the gene ends were 5 bases for V and 2 bases for J; bases not matched to a gene: 7. CDR3 length equals 16 residues. CDR1 MNHNS and CDR2 SASEGT come from the germline V gene. The CDR3 protein is CASSQSGSRNTGELFF. CDR3 coding DNA: TGTGCCAGCAGTCAAAGCGGGAGCCGCAACACCGGGGAGCTGTTTTTT.